The next 17 T cell receptor beta chains were all read from a single sample in a study of blood T cell repertoires in COVID-19. Profiling relied on immunoSEQ multiplex PCR, and the TCRdb table lists in-frame clones only, not all of them. The table records roughly 56,000 clones, approximately 92% of them present only once. The specimen was peripheral blood. All receptors derive from a man between 50 and 59 years old with active COVID-19.

This CDR3 is CASSQSTSETQYF. CDR3 in DNA: TGTGCCAGCAGCCAAAGTACATCGGAGACCCAGTACTTC. The chain uses TRBV3-1 (or the pseudogene TRBV3-2) and TRBJ2-5; D unclear. CDR1 is LGHDT, CDR2 YNNKEL, per germline (reference sequence). CDR3 length: 13 amino acids. Trimming removed 2 bases from V and 5 bases from J, with 9 bases in between.

The chain links TRBV6-1 to TRBJ2-7; 7 bases are a match to TRBD2. The trim removed 2 bases at V and 4 bases at J, leaving 14 bases unmatched. CDR1 MNHNS and CDR2 SASEGT come from the germline V gene. The CDR3 has 17 amino acids. For the CDR3, the DNA is TGTGCCAGCAGTGAAACAGGCTCGGGGGGATGGGGATACGAGCAGTACTTC. It yields the protein CASSETGSGGWGYEQYF.

CDR3 loop: CASSQDFDSHRPYEQYF. As DNA, the CDR3 is TGCGCCAGCAGCCAAGACTTCGACAGCCACAGGCCCTACGAGCAGTACTTC. This chain links TRBV4-3 with TRBJ2-7, with D tentatively TRBD1 (5 bases). V dropped 0 bases and J dropped 2 bases, with 17 bases sitting between them. Germline lookup yields CDR1 LGHNA and CDR2 YSLEER. CDR3 length: 17 residues.

This sequence joins TRBV7-2 and TRBJ2-5; D is ambiguous. This CDR3 has 15 residues. Germline CDR1 and CDR2: SGHTA and FQGNSA. The V and J ends lost 5 bases and 5 bases respectively, with 18 bases between them. Written as DNA, the CDR3 is TGTGCCAGCAGCACACTGACCCTAGGCGGTGAGACCCAGTACTTC. Translation: CASSTLTLGGETQYF.

V gene TRBV2 combines with J gene TRBJ2-7; possible D gene TRBD2, 5 bases. Deletions cut 7 bases from V and 4 bases from J, with 17 bases between. Germline CDR1 is SNHLY and CDR2 is FYNNEI. The CDR3 runs to 14 residues. The CDR3 DNA reads as TGTGCCAGCAAGCAAAGCGGCCTTACTTACGAGCAGTACTTC. It translates to CASKQSGLTYEQYF.

This chain connects TRBV3-1 (or the pseudogene TRBV3-2) to TRBJ1-6; maybe TRBD1 (5 bases). Germline lookup yields CDR1 LGHDT and CDR2 YNNKEL (reference sequence). CDR3 length equals 12 residues. V was trimmed by 8 bases and J by 10 bases, leaving 12 bases between them. The CDR3 region is CASGGRGSPLHF. CDR3 coding DNA: TGTGCCAGCGGGGGGAGGGGATCACCCCTCCACTTT.

This clone has more than one count but fewer than ten. The chain recombines TRBV20-1 with TRBJ2-5; D uncertain. The CDR3 consists of 11 residues. Trimming took off 6 bases at V and 5 bases at J, with 10 bases between the two ends. Germline lookup yields CDR1 DFQATT and CDR2 SNEGSKA (reference sequence). The CDR3 nucleotides are TGCAGTGCAAACCTAGAGGAGACCCAGTACTTC. Translation: CSANLEETQYF.

The chain is built from TRBV7-2 and TRBJ2-3; D is perhaps TRBD2 (6 bases). Germline CDR1 SGHTA, CDR2 FQGNSA. CDR3 length: 15 residues. The V gene lost 5 bases and the J gene lost 5 bases, with 17 bases spanning the gap. CDR3 residues: CASSLERGVGDTQYF. In DNA form, the CDR3 reads TGTGCCAGCAGCCTAGAACGCGGGGTAGGAGATACGCAGTATTTT. Full variable domain (remainder filled in from reference TRBV7-2 and TRBJ2-3): GAGVSQSPSNKVTEKGKDVELRCDPISGHTALYWYRQSLGQGLEFLIYFQGNSAPDKSGLPSDRFSAERTGGSVSTLTIQRTQQEDSAVYLCASSLERGVGDTQYFGPGTRLTVL.

J is TRBJ1-2 and V is TRBV5-6, with 7 bases that match TRBD1. With V trimmed by 1 base and J by 7 bases, 19 bases remained unmatched. The length of the CDR3 is 18 residues. Germline V gene lookup returns CDR1 SGHDT and CDR2 YYEEEE. CDR3: CASSLRSFQTGLQGGYTF. CDR3 sequence (DNA): TGTGCCAGCAGCTTGAGGTCCTTCCAGACAGGGCTCCAGGGTGGCTACACCTTC.

The chain carries TRBV27 and TRBJ2-5; the match to TRBD1 covers 7 bases. Germline CDR1 is MNHEY and CDR2 is SMNVEV (reference sequence). This CDR3 is built from 16 residues. V was clipped by 0 bases and J by 4 bases; unmatched bases: 8. The CDR3: CASSLSSRGKGETQYF. The CDR3 DNA follows: TGTGCCAGCAGTTTATCATCCAGGGGGAAAGGAGAGACCCAGTACTTC.

The gene calls are TRBV10-3 and TRBJ2-6, with 9 bases matching TRBD1. The germline V gene encodes CDR1 ENHRY and CDR2 SYGVKD. The J segment lost 1 base and the V segment lost 6 bases, leaving 4 bases of the junction unmatched. The CDR3 runs to 16 residues. The CDR3 nucleotides read TGTGCCATCAGGCTCGACAGGGGGTCTGGGGCCAACGTCCTGACTTTC. Amino acid sequence: CAIRLDRGSGANVLTF.

This sequence joins TRBV7-9 and TRBJ2-3; D not certain. The CDR3 is 16 residues long. Germline CDR1 reads SEHNR; CDR2 reads FQNEAQ (reference sequence). V was shortened by 2 bases and J by 2 bases, with 14 bases between the two germline ends. The CDR3 nucleotides read TGTGCCAGCAGCTTACCAACGAAACATACCACAGATACGCAGTATTTT. Its translation: CASSLPTKHTTDTQYF.

The chain uses TRBV5-6 and TRBJ2-7, with D hard to call. V dropped 3 bases and J dropped 2 bases, with 3 bases sitting between them. Germline V lookup: CDR1 SGHDT, CDR2 YYEEEE. The CDR3 has 11 residues. CDR3 region: CASSSAYEQYF. CDR3 nucleotide sequence: TGTGCCAGCAGCTCGGCCTACGAGCAGTACTTC.

The J gene is TRBJ1-2, the V gene TRBV6-2 or TRBV6-3; D may be TRBD1 (6 bases). CDR3 length: 15 amino acids. V dropped 2 bases and J dropped 2 bases, with 12 bases sitting between them. Germline CDR1 is MNHEY and CDR2 is SVGEGT. CDR3 sequence reads: CASSYIGGANYGYTF. The CDR3, as DNA: TGTGCCAGCAGTTACATTGGGGGCGCAAACTATGGCTACACCTTC.

The chain joins TRBV6-1 to TRBJ2-3; the match to TRBD2 covers 8 bases. Trimming took 2 bases from V and 6 from J; bases not matched to a gene: 10. The CDR3 loop spans 16 amino acids. Germline loops: CDR1 MNHNS, CDR2 SASEGT. CDR3 in amino acids: CASSETLAGGRDTQYF. As DNA, the CDR3 is TGTGCCAGCAGTGAAACCCTAGCGGGTGGGAGGGATACGCAGTATTTT.

This clone came up once. The chain uses TRBV21-1 and TRBJ2-5; TRBD2, the table's D call, lacks a check against the DNA. TRBV21-1 is a recognized pseudogene. The CDR3 has 16 residues. The CDR3 here is CASRPGTSGGQETQYF. CDR3 nucleotides: TGTGCCAGCAGGCCTGGGACTAGCGGGGGCCAAGAGACCCAGTACTTC.

The V call is TRBV27, the J call TRBJ1-5; 7 bases agree with TRBD1. Germline assignment: CDR1 MNHEY and CDR2 SMNVEV (reference sequence). After removal of 2 bases from V and 2 bases from J, the junction contained 6 bases not matched to a gene. The CDR3 length is 16 residues. CDR3 nucleotide sequence: TGTGCCAGCAGTTTAATTGGGCAGGGGGGCAATCAGCCCCAGCATTTT. As protein: CASSLIGQGGNQPQHF.